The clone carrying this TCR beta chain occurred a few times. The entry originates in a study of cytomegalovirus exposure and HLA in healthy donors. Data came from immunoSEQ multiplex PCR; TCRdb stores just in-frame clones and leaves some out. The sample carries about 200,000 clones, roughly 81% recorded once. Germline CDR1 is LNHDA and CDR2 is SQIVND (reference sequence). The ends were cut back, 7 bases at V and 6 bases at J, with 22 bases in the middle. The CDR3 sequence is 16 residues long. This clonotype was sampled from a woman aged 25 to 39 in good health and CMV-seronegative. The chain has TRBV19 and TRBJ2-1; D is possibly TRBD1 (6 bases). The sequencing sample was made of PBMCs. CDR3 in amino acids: CASTASSRGLRNEQFF. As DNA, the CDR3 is TGTGCCAGTACCGCCAGTTCCAGGGGCCTCCGCAATGAGCAGTTCTTC.